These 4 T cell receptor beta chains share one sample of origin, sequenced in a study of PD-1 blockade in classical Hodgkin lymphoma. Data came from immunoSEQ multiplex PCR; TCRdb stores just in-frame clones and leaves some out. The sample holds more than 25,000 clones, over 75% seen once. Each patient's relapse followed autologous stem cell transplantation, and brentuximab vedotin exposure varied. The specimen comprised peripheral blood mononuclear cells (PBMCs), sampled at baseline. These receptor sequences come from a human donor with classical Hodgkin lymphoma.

CDR3 sequence (DNA): TGCGCCAGCAGCCATGGGACAGCAGATACGCAGTATTTT. This gives the protein CASSHGTADTQYF. V and J are TRBV5-1 and TRBJ2-3; 7 nucleotides line up with TRBD1. CDR3 size: 13 residues. J gave up 4 bases and V 4 bases, and 3 bases lay outside the gene matches. The germline V gene has CDR1 SGHRS and CDR2 YFSETQ.

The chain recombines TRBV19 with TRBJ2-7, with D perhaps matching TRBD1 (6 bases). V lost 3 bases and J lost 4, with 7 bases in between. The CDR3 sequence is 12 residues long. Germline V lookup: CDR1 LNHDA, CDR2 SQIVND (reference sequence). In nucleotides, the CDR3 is TGTGCCAGTAGTATCGACAGGTACGAGCAGTACTTC. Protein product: CASSIDRYEQYF.

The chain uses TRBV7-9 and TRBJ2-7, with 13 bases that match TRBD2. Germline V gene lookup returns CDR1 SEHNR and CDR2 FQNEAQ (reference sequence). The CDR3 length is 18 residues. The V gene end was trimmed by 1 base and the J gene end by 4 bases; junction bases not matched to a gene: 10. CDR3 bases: TGTGCCAGCAGCTTAGTAGGGACTAGCGGGGAAACCTATTACGAGCAGTACTTC. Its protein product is CASSLVGTSGETYYEQYF.

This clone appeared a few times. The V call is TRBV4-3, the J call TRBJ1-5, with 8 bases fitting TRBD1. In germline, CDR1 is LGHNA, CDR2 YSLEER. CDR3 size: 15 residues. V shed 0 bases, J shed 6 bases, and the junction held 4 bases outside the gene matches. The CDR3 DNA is TGCGCCAGCAGCCAAGACCAGGGGGCCGGTCAGCCCCAGCATTTT. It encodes CASSQDQGAGQPQHF.